Below, one TCR beta chain is given with its context. Its antigen is undetermined. The data derive from a study of shared clonotypes between healthy human individuals. Study-wide context: Samples came from a couple of female and a few male donors aged 18 to 49. Overall study results and limits: The expectation was that sequencing depth would affect clonotype sharing among donors.

Assay: immunoSEQ multiplex PCR; the TCRdb copy retains only in-frame clones and omits some. This table has more than 2 million clones, 90% to 95% appearing once. Subsets obtained from CD4+ cells comprised CD45RA+ naive and CD45RA-negative memory cells. Germline V CDR1 and CDR2: GTSNPN, SVGIG (reference sequence). Losses at the gene ends were 2 bases for V and 7 bases for J; bases not matched to a gene: 7. This CDR3 comprises 13 residues. The sequencing sample was made of naive CD4+ T cells sorted from blood. Subset in this sample: CD45RA+ positively selected. This rearrangement joins TRBV30 to TRBJ1-1, with TRBD1 matching 7 bases. This sequence was found in a man between 18 and 35 years old in good health. DNA of the CDR3: TGTGCCTGGAGTCTCCGACAGGGTATTGAAGCTTTCTTT. This codes for CAWSLRQGIEAFF.